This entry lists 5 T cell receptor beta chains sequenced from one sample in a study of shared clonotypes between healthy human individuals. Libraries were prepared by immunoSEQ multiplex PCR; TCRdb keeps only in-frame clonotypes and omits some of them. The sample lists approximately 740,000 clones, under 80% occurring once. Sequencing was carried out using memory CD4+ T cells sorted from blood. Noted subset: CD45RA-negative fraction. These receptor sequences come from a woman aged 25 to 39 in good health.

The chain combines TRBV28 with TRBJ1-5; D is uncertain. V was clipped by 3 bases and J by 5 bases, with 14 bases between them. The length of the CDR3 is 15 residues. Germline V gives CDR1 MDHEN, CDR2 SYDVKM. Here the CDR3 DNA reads TGTGCCAGCAGTTTTCCCGCCAGGCGCTATCAGCCCCAGCATTTT. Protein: CASSFPARRYQPQHF.

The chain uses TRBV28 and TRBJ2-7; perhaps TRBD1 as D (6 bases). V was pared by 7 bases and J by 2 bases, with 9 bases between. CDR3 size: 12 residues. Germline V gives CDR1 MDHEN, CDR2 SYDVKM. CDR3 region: CASTDSTYEQYF. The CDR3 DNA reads TGTGCCAGCACGGACAGTACCTACGAGCAGTACTTC.

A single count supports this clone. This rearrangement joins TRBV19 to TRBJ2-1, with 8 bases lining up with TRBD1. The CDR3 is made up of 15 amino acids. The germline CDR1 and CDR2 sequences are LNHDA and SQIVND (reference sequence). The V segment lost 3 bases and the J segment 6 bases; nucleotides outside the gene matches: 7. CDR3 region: CASSIARTGTNEQFF. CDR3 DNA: TGTGCCAGTAGTATCGCCAGGACAGGGACCAATGAGCAGTTCTTC.

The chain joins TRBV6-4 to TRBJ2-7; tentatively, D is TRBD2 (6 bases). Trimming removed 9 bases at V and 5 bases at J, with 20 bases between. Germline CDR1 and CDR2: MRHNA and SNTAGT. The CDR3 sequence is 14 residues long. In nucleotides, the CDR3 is TGTGCCAGGAATCGTCGGGAGAATGGGAACGAGCAGTACTTC. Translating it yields CARNRRENGNEQYF.

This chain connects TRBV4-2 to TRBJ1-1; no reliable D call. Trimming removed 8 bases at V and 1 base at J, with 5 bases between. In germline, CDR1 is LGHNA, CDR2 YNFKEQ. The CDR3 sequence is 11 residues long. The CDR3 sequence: CASQGNTEAFF. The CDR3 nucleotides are TGTGCCAGCCAAGGGAACACTGAAGCTTTCTTT.